The next 20 T cell receptor beta chains were all read from a single sample in a study of shared clonotypes between healthy human individuals. This table comes from immunoSEQ multiplex PCR, and its TCRdb copy is limited to in-frame clones, with some not included. The sample lists roughly 1,100,000 clones, about 75% occurring once. Material for sequencing was memory CD4+ T cells sorted from blood. Subset indicated: CD45RA-negative fraction. The receptors derive from a man aged 18 to 29 in good health.

The chain links TRBV7-2 to TRBJ2-2; D is uncertain. This CDR3 spans 15 amino acids. CDR1 is SGHTA and CDR2 is FQGNSA in the germline V gene. V lost 5 bases, J lost 2 bases, and 12 bases lay in between. In nucleotides, the CDR3 is TGTGCCAGCAGCCAAGGGTCCATTAACACCGGGGAGCTGTTTTTT. Encoded protein: CASSQGSINTGELFF.

A remark on this clone: The same CDR3 arises from other DNA sequences in this sample as well. This chain joins TRBV7-2 and TRBJ2-3; 9 bases fit TRBD1. This CDR3 has 15 residues. Per germline, CDR1 SGHTA and CDR2 FQGNSA. With V trimmed by 5 bases and J by 4 bases, 7 bases remained unmatched. The CDR3 spells CASSLGTGRADTQYF. Here the CDR3 DNA reads TGTGCCAGCAGCCTCGGGACAGGGAGGGCAGATACGCAGTATTTT.

V gene TRBV2 combines with J gene TRBJ1-5; 9 nucleotides line up with TRBD1. The germline gives CDR1 SNHLY, CDR2 FYNNEI. The V and J ends lost 6 bases and 6 bases, in that order; junction bases with no gene match: 9. The CDR3 has 15 amino acids. The CDR3 protein is CASRGGQGSSQPQHF. The DNA for the CDR3 is TGTGCCAGCAGGGGGGGACAGGGTTCCAGTCAGCCCCAGCATTTT.

The J gene is TRBJ2-7, the V gene TRBV25-1; D remains ambiguous. With 0 bases removed from V and 6 bases from J, the gap between germline ends came to 15 bases. CDR1 is MGHDK, CDR2 SYGVNS, per germline. CDR3 length equals 15 residues. CDR3 region: CASSEYRAPDAEQYF. The CDR3 DNA follows: TGTGCCAGCAGTGAATATCGGGCTCCCGACGCCGAGCAGTACTTC.

The CDR3 spells CASSFPESSGNTIYF. The CDR3 DNA follows: TGTGCCAGCAGCTTTCCAGAGAGCTCTGGAAACACCATATATTTT. The rearrangement links TRBV7-9 to TRBJ1-3; D gene unclear. The CDR3 extends over 15 amino acids. V lost 3 bases and J lost 0, with 9 bases in between. Germline-derived CDR1 and CDR2 are SEHNR and FQNEAQ (reference sequence).

The sample holds a few counts of this clone. V is TRBV7-3 and J is TRBJ2-2; TRBD1 matches 7 bases. CDR1 is SGHTA and CDR2 is FQGTGA in the germline V gene. Trimming took 5 bases from V and 4 from J; bases not matched to a gene: 4. The CDR3 totals 14 residues. In DNA, the CDR3 is TGTGCCAGCAGCCAAGGACAGGCCACCGGGGAGCTGTTTTTT. This sequence encodes CASSQGQATGELFF.

This chain joins TRBV6-5 and TRBJ1-2; 7 bases match TRBD1. Germline V lookup: CDR1 MNHEY, CDR2 SVGAGI. The CDR3 extends over 16 amino acids. Trimming at V came to 2 bases and at J to 3 bases, leaving 9 bases not matched to a gene. CDR3: CASSYAYRGKDYGYTF. In DNA, the CDR3 is TGTGCCAGCAGTTACGCATACAGGGGAAAGGACTATGGCTACACCTTC.

This chain links TRBV5-1 with TRBJ2-2, with D uncertain. CDR1 and CDR2 from the germline V gene are SGHRS and YFSETQ. Trimming pared 5 bases from V and 1 base from J, leaving 12 bases between. The CDR3 covers 15 residues. Here the CDR3 DNA reads TGCGCCAGCAGTAACACGGGCGGGAACACCGGGGAGCTGTTTTTT. Amino acids: CASSNTGGNTGELFF. The full variable domain, its missing parts supplied by reference TRBV5-1 and TRBJ2-2, is KAGVTQTPRYLIKTRGQQVTLSCSPISGHRSVSWYQQTPGQGLQFLFEYFSETQRNKGNFPGRFSGRQFSNSRSEMNVSTLELGDSALYLCASSNTGGNTGELFFGEGSRLTVL.

The genes are TRBV11-2 and TRBJ2-4; D possibly corresponds to TRBD1 (6 bases). The V gene lost 8 bases and the J gene lost 4 bases, with 15 bases spanning the gap. The CDR3 consists of 14 residues. Looked up from germline, CDR1 is SGHAT and CDR2 is FQNNGV. The CDR3 nucleotides read TGTGCCAGCGCAGATAAGGGGGAAAAAAACATTCAGTACTTC. This sequence encodes CASADKGEKNIQYF.

The rearrangement joins TRBV6-1 to TRBJ2-7, with 8 bases matching TRBD2. The CDR3 contains 11 residues. V was pared by 5 bases and J by 12 bases, with 6 bases of the junction left unmatched. The V gene's germline CDR1 is MNHNS and CDR2 SASEGT. CDR3 region: CASSSGGWAYF. CDR3 coding DNA: TGTGCCAGCAGTTCGGGGGGGTGGGCGTACTTC.

This chain connects TRBV6-4 to TRBJ2-7, with a weak D call TRBD1 (7 bases). V was pared by 3 bases and J by 2 bases, with 17 bases between. The CDR3 covers 16 residues. The germline gives CDR1 MRHNA, CDR2 SNTAGT. The CDR3 reads CASSEVGGTATYEQYF. In DNA form, the CDR3 reads TGTGCCAGCAGTGAAGTCGGCGGGACAGCTACCTACGAGCAGTACTTC.

The chain couples TRBV2 to TRBJ2-7, with D unclear. The CDR3 spans 13 residues. From germline, CDR1 is SNHLY and CDR2 FYNNEI. V lost 7 bases, J lost 6 bases, and 16 bases lay in between. CDR3 nucleotide sequence: TGTGCCAGCACTCTAGAAGATTACACCGAGCAGTACTTC. It specifies CASTLEDYTEQYF.

The V gene is TRBV9, the J gene TRBJ1-1, with 10 bases identical to TRBD1. Germline CDR1 and CDR2: SGDLS and YYNGEE. The CDR3 has 15 residues. The V gene end was trimmed by 2 bases and the J gene end by 1 base; junction bases not matched to a gene: 2. The chain's CDR3 is CASSVDRGENTEAFF. In DNA, the CDR3 is TGTGCCAGCAGCGTGGACAGGGGGGAGAACACTGAAGCTTTCTTT. Full variable domain (remainder filled in from reference TRBV9 and TRBJ1-1): DSGVTQTPKHLITATGQRVTLRCSPRSGDLSVYWYQQSLDQGLQFLIQYYNGEERAKGNILERFSAQQFPDLHSELNLSSLELGDSALYFCASSVDRGENTEAFFGQGTRLTVV.

The chain links TRBV7-2 to TRBJ2-3; maybe TRBD2 (6 bases). The CDR3 runs to 17 residues. Germline CDR1 and CDR2: SGHTA and FQGNSA. The V end was cut by 5 bases, the J end by 2 bases, with 20 bases between. For the CDR3, the DNA is TGTGCCAGCAGCCCAGACGGAGGGCTCCGGATCACAGATACGCAGTATTTT. Translated, it gives CASSPDGGLRITDTQYF.

This clone has a single count. The chain links TRBV30 to TRBJ1-6; 11 bases fit TRBD1. V lost 3 bases and J lost 6; bases outside the gene matches: 4. The CDR3 is 15 residues long. The germline gives CDR1 GTSNPN, CDR2 SVGIG (reference sequence). The DNA of the CDR3 is TGTGCCTGGAGGGAGGGACAGGGGGGTAATTCACCCCTCCACTTT. Translated: CAWREGQGGNSPLHF.

Comments on this clone: Other DNA variants within this sample encode the same CDR3. The V and J genes are TRBV9 and TRBJ2-3; possible D gene TRBD2, 5 bases. V was cut by 0 bases and J by 0 bases, with 11 bases left in between. This CDR3 has 16 residues. Germline V gene sequence: CDR1 SGDLS, CDR2 YYNGEE. DNA of the CDR3: TGTGCCAGCAGCGTAGGGGCTAGCCCAAGCACAGATACGCAGTATTTT. The encoded protein is CASSVGASPSTDTQYF.

This clone was seen a single time. The J gene is TRBJ2-1, the V gene TRBV6-6; TRBD2 aligns across 9 bases. V was pared by 2 bases and J by 6 bases, with 2 bases of the junction left unmatched. In germline, CDR1 is MNHNY, CDR2 SVGAGI (reference sequence). The length of the CDR3 is 14 residues. The CDR3: CASSYGTSLNEQFF. The CDR3, as DNA: TGTGCCAGCAGTTACGGGACTAGCCTCAATGAGCAGTTCTTC.

The chain is built from TRBV6-1 and TRBJ1-1; no clear D gene. The CDR3 contains 13 residues. CDR1 and CDR2 (germline): MNHNS, SASEGT. Trimming took 4 bases from V and 2 from J, leaving 8 bases between them. The CDR3 bases are TGTGCCAGCAGTGCATTAGTCAACACTGAAGCTTTCTTT. Translating gives CASSALVNTEAFF.

This sequence joins TRBV5-6 and TRBJ2-4; possible D gene TRBD2, 6 bases. V was cut by 4 bases and J by 8 bases, with 16 bases left in between. Germline-derived CDR1 and CDR2 are SGHDT and YYEEEE. The CDR3 extends over 14 amino acids. The CDR3 DNA follows: TGTGCCAGCAGCCAACAGTCCGGGACTTACATTCAGTACTTC. Its translation is CASSQQSGTYIQYF. The whole variable domain, filled in from reference TRBV5-6 and TRBJ2-4, reads DAGVTQSPTHLIKTRGQQVTLRCSPKSGHDTVSWYQQALGQGPQFIFQYYEEEERQRGNFPDRFSGHQFPNYSSELNVNALLLGDSALYLCASSQQSGTYIQYFGAGTRLSVL.

The chain recombines TRBV6-4 with TRBJ2-7, with TRBD2 identical over 10 bases. The J segment lost 1 base and the V segment lost 6 bases, leaving 12 bases of the junction unmatched. CDR3 length equals 17 residues. Germline values: CDR1 MRHNA, CDR2 SNTAGT. The CDR3 bases are TGTGCCAGCAGGCTCCCGACTAGCGGGCCTAATTCCTACGAGCAGTACTTC. It is translated as CASRLPTSGPNSYEQYF.